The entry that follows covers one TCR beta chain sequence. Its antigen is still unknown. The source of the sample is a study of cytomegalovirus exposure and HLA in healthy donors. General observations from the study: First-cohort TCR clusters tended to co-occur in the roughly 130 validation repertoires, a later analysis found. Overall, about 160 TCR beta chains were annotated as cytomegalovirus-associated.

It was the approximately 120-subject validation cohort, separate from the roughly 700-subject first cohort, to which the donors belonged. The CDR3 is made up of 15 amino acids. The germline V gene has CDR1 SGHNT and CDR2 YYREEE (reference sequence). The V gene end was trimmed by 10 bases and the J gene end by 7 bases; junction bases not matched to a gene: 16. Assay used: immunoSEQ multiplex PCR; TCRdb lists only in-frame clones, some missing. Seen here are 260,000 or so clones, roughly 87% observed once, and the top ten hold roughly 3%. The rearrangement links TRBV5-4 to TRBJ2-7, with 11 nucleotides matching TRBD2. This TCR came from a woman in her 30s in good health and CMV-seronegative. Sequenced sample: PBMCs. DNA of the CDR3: TGTGCCGGGTCTGTAGCGGGAGGGCCTAGTTGGGAGCAGTACTTC. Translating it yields CAGSVAGGPSWEQYF.